This TCR beta chain was captured by sequencing in a study of read filtering for tumor transcriptome and immune sequencing (dated by TCRdb to between 2020 and 2021). Regarding the research as a whole: The cohort was composed of some 16 male and approximately 15 female patients, with a mean age of roughly 61 years and an age range of roughly 40 to 85. A main aim was a read-filtering strategy for immune repertoire data, specifically whether clonotypes supported by a single read should be removed. After DNase treatment, whole-transcriptome libraries were prepared using the TruSeq RNA Access Library Prep Kit. Using the same bone marrow samples, the study ran both targeted immune repertoire sequencing and bulk whole-transcriptome sequencing and then compared the TCR repertoires from each method. Under revised international staging, roughly 8 patients fell into R-ISS I, more than 15 into R-ISS II and six or seven into R-ISS III. Per sample, about 4.05 to 11 million TCR-region mapped reads were obtained with IR-seq, compared with only roughly 85 to 1273 with RNA-seq.

A few counts support this clonotype. This receptor's antigen is unknown. A much larger clonotype is one base distant, so this may be a read error. Starting from 350 to 450 ng RNA, TCR libraries were constructed with the Immunoverse kit using molecular barcoded adaptors that cover the alpha/delta and beta/gamma chains. TCR library preparation was performed with the same RNA that was used for transcriptome sequencing. TCR libraries were sequenced on an Illumina HiSeq 4000 with 2 x 150 cycles. Regarding the original processing steps: Using MiXCR, which included quality filtering and error correction, TCR reads were aligned to human V, D, J and C references and then assembled into CDR3 clonotypes. The tcR package in R was used for analysis of clonotype counts and gene usage diversity. For inspection of raw mapping reads, RNA-seq reads were mapped by STAR aligner version 2.5.3a onto GRCh37 of the human genome. To test how sequencing depth affected the clonotypes detected, IR-seq fastq files were randomly downsampled with Seqtk 1.3. The public reads were run again by TCRdb, first through fastp at Q25 and then through MiXCR, and only productive beta chains were kept. Here each entry gathers all rows of one CDR3 protein and keeps the most common genes and DNA. It is TCRdb's table, rather than the study itself, that gives the V and J calls and clone size. This sample is represented by 94,000 or so distinct CDR3 sequences; 9% to 15% of them were singletons. Jointly, the top ten make up about 16% of the sample.

Each patient had bone marrow sampled at the time of active disease. Ficoll-Hypaque density gradient centrifugation was used to isolate the bone marrow mononuclear cells. Myeloma plasma cells were removed and CD138-negative cells were obtained by negative selection following labeling with CD138 magnetic microbeads on a MACS separator. The purity of the isolated cells was checked by flow cytometry with CD138 antibodies on an Attune NxT. Total RNA was extracted with TRIzol reagent and quantified with a NanoDrop spectrophotometer. Paired RNA-seq and IR-seq were performed on the CD138-negative bone marrow sample of each patient. From the cysteine up to the phenylalanine, the CDR3 has a length of 14 residues. Of all the DNA, just the CDR3 is kept, 42 bases in frame from base 1. Reading the germline V gene gives CDR1 ENHRY and CDR2 SYGVKD. What the research found in general, with its limitations: IR-seq captured clonotypes at much higher depth and more reliably than RNA-seq, and smaller IR-seq throughput sufficed to identify most shared clonotypes. Rather than purified T cells, the sorted CD138-negative fraction was a mixed bone marrow immune population. The correlation between IR-seq and RNA-seq shared clonotype proportions was increased by removal of single-read clonotypes. In IR-seq, roughly 79% of clonotypes but 3% to 4% of total reads were represented by single-read clonotypes, whereas in RNA-seq, 60% to 75% of clonotypes and around 45% of reads were represented by single-read clonotypes.

The V and J genes are TRBV10-3 and TRBJ1-2, with TRBD1 as a weak D call on 5 bases. The origin of this receptor is a donor aged 40 or older with multiple myeloma. The sample was a population of CD138-negative cells sorted from bone marrow. What the cell subset or site label conveys for this sample: bone marrow mononuclear cells depleted of CD138+ plasma/myeloma cells by negative magnetic selection. The DNA sequence follows: TGTGCCAGCAGTGAGAGGGACTTTTTTGAAGGCTACACCTTC. The translation is CASSERDFFEGYTF.